The 9 T cell receptor beta chains listed next were all sequenced from one sample in a study of chemoradiotherapy in HPV16-positive cancers. Some clones are missing from TCRdb's copy, which holds only in-frame ones; the method was immunoSEQ multiplex PCR. The sample contains around 2,000 clones, 89% of which appear only once. The starting material was tumor tissue, obtained from a patient who underwent chemoradiotherapy. The origin of the receptors is a human donor with HPV-associated anogenital cancer.

The chain is built from TRBV29-1 and TRBJ2-7, with 7 bases fitting TRBD1. CDR3 length: 13 amino acids. Germline V gene sequence: CDR1 SQVTM, CDR2 ANQGSEA. The trim removed 8 bases at V and 2 bases at J, leaving 9 bases unmatched. The CDR3 bases are TGCAGCTTTTGCCGGGACAGTGCCTACGAGCAGTACTTC. Protein sequence: CSFCRDSAYEQYF.

The chain combines TRBV6-5 with TRBJ1-1, with D maybe TRBD1 (5 bases). V lost 0 bases and J lost 11, with 16 bases in between. This CDR3 has 14 amino acids. The germline gives CDR1 MNHEY, CDR2 SVGAGI. Written as DNA, the CDR3 is TGTGCCAGCAGTTACTCTGGACACCCTAGCGGGGCTTTCTTT. This encodes CASSYSGHPSGAFF.

The rearrangement links TRBV2 to TRBJ1-1; TRBD1 is a possible D gene (6 bases). Germline-derived CDR1 and CDR2 are SNHLY and FYNNEI. V was trimmed by 6 bases and J by 0 bases, leaving 14 bases between them. The length of the CDR3 is 15 residues. CDR3 residues: CASRVLDSMNTEAFF. DNA for the CDR3: TGTGCCAGCAGAGTACTGGACAGCATGAACACTGAAGCTTTCTTT.

V usage is TRBV9 and J usage is TRBJ1-2; TRBD1 matches at 9 bases. V trimming: 3 bases; J trimming: 6 bases; junction bases outside the gene matches: 9. The CDR3 covers 15 residues. Germline V CDR1 and CDR2: SGDLS, YYNGEE. The CDR3 DNA follows: TGTGCCAGCAGCGCAAGAAACAGGGGGCGAAATGGCTACACCTTC. Translated, it gives CASSARNRGRNGYTF.

The J gene is TRBJ1-2, the V gene TRBV6-1; D is perhaps TRBD1 (5 bases). Trimming pared 2 bases from V and 1 base from J, leaving 11 bases between. Germline V lookup: CDR1 MNHNS, CDR2 SASEGT. The CDR3 runs 15 residues. In DNA form, the CDR3 reads TGTGCCAGCAGTGAAAAGGGGCGGATTAACTATGGCTACACCTTC. This gives the protein CASSEKGRINYGYTF.

This chain uses TRBV7-9 with TRBJ1-2, with a possible D match to TRBD1 (5 bases). This CDR3 contains 14 residues. Germline CDR1 SEHNR, CDR2 FQNEAQ (reference sequence). The V end was cut by 5 bases, the J end by 8 bases, with 18 bases between. The CDR3 region is CASSAYEGSGGYTF. The CDR3 DNA reads as TGTGCCAGCAGCGCCTACGAGGGGTCGGGAGGCTACACCTTC. The full variable domain, with the rest looked up from reference TRBV7-9 and TRBJ1-2, is DTGVSQNPRHKITKRGQNVTFRCDPISEHNRLYWYRQTLGQGPEFLTYFQNEAQLEKSRLLSDRFSAERPKGSFSTLEIQRTEQGDSAMYLCASSAYEGSGGYTFGSGTRLTVV.

V gene TRBV15 combines with J gene TRBJ2-3, with D perhaps assigned TRBD1 or TRBD2 (7 bases each). Trimming removed 5 bases from V and 11 bases from J, with 14 bases in between. Germline-derived CDR1 and CDR2 are LNHNV and YYDKDF (reference sequence). There are 12 residues in the CDR3. The CDR3 DNA reads TGTGCCACCAGCCGGGGGGACAGACTGCAGTATTTT. Amino acid sequence: CATSRGDRLQYF. Full variable domain (remainder filled in from reference TRBV15 and TRBJ2-3): DAMVIQNPRYQVTQFGKPVTLSCSQTLNHNVMYWYQQKSSQAPKLLFHYYDKDFNNEADTPDNFQSRRPNTSFCFLDIRSPGLGDTAMYLCATSRGDRLQYFGPGTRLTVL.

V gene TRBV5-1 combines with J gene TRBJ2-4, with 7 nucleotides matching TRBD2. V gave up 0 bases and J gave up 7 bases; unmatched junction bases: 4. Germline loops: CDR1 SGHRS, CDR2 YFSETQ. This CDR3 spans 14 amino acids. CDR3 sequence reads: CASSLASGTNIQYF. CDR3 DNA: TGCGCCAGCAGCTTGGCGAGCGGGACTAACATTCAGTACTTC.

About this clone itself: At one boundary the junction diverges from the germline segment, which might be a read error. The chain links TRBV12-5 to TRBJ2-5, with D possibly matching TRBD1 (5 bases). The CDR3 sequence is 11 residues long. Germline lookup yields CDR1 LGHNT and CDR2 FRNRAP. The CDR3 DNA follows: TGTGCTAGTGGTTTTGACAGTCCAGGACACTTC. This gives the protein CASGFDSPGHF.